These T cell receptor beta chains were read from a single sample in a study of blood T cell repertoires in COVID-19. Assay used: immunoSEQ multiplex PCR; TCRdb lists only in-frame clones, some missing. This table holds fewer than 250,000 clones, approximately 91% found once. Material: peripheral blood. All receptors derive from a woman in her fifties or sixties with acute or convalescent COVID-19. CDR3s include the opening cysteine and the closing phenylalanine or tryptophan. Clone size, where shown, is once, few, many, or a class for clones that have expanded.

CASSFFPSLRGDRETQYF | . | TRBV28
CASSPPGGAGTQYF | . | TRBV18
CASSLASFQETQYF | . | TRBV7-8
CASSQGWGLAISYNEQFF | . | TRBV4-3
CASSLVAGETQYF | . | TRBV5-4
CASSVLNRDREYEQYF | . | TRBV11-2
CASSTGTGFLTEAFF | . | TRBV19
CAISESPGHTEEAFF | . | TRBV10-3
CASSLQGNQPQHF | . | TRBV5-5
CSVMTHRGTNEKLFF | . | TRBV29-1
CASSGDSMNTGELFF | . | TRBV5-1
CASSYHHGLAGPDTQYF | once | TRBV6-2/TRBV6-3
CASSYLTGVNYGYTF | . | TRBV6-5
CAWSGTGGHEQYF | . | TRBV30
CASSQRPGTGVGAKNIQYF | once | TRBV2
CASRSTTAHLHF | . | TRBV28
CAWSVREGAGQYF | . | TRBV30
CASSIVPGGSREQYF | once | TRBV19
CASSHRTGWGTEAFF | once | TRBV3-1/TRBV3-2
CASSPRTGGSTEAFF | once | TRBV19
CASRNLRQGAGELFF | . | TRBV7-6
CASSIGVAPNTGELFF | . | TRBV19